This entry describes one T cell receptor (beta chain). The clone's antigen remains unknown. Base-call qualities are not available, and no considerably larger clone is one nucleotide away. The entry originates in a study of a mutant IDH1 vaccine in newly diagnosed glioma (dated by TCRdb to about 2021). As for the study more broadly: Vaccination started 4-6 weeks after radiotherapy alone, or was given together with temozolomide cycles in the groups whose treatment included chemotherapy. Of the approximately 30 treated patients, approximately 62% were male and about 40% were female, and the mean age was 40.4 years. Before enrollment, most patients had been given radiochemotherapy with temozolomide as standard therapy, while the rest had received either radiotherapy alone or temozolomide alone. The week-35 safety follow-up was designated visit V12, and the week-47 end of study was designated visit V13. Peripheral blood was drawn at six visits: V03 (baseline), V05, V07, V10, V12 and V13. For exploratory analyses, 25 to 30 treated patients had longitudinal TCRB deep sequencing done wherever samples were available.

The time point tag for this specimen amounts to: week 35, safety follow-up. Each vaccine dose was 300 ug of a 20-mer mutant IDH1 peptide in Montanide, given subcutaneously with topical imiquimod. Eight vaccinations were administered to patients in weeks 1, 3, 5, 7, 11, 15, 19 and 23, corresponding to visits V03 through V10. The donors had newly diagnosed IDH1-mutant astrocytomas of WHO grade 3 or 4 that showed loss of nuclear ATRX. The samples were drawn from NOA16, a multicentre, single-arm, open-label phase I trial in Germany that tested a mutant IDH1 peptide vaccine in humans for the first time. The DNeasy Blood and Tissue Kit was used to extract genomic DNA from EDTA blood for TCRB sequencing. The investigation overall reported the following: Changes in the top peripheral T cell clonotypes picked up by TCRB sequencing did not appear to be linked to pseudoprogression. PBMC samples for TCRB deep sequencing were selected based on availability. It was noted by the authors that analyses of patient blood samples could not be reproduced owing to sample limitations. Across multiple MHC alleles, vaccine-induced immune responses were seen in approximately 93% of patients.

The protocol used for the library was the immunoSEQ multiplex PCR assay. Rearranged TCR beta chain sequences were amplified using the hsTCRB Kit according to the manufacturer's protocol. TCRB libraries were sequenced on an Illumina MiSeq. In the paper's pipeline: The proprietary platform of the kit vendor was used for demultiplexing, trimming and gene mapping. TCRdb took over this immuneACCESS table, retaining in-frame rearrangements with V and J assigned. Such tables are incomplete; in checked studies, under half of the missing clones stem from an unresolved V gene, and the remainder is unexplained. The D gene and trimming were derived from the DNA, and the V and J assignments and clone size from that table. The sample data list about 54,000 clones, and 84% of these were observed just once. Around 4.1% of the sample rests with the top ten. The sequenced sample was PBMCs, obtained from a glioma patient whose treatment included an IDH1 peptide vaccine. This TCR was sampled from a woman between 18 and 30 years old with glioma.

The bases read TGTGCCAGTAGTCCTCCTGGGTTGTCCCACAATGAGCAGTTCTTC. This translates into CASSPPGLSHNEQFF. The chain links TRBV19 with TRBJ2-1; the D gene remains uncertain. Including the terminal cysteine and phenylalanine, the CDR3 comprises 15 residues. The retained sequence is limited to the CDR3, 45 bases, with the frame set at the first base. A distance of 16 bases separates the germline ends of V and J, which lose 5 bases and 5 bases respectively. For CDR1 and CDR2, the germline V gene (reference sequence) lists LNHDA and SQIVND.